The 29 T cell receptor beta chains presented below share a single source sample, sequenced in a study of control samples from healthy donors and cancer patients. Only in-frame clones appear in the TCRdb table, and some are missing; sequencing was by immunoSEQ multiplex PCR. The sample comprises about 69,000 clones, more than 75% of which are singletons, and about 3% rests with the top ten. Sequenced input: PBMCs. The receptors originated from a woman between 50 and 59 years old with lung cancer.

This rearrangement joins TRBV7-8 to TRBJ2-3; no firm D call. V lost 2 bases and J 2 bases, leaving 5 bases between the germline ends. The CDR3 totals 13 residues. The germline V gene has CDR1 SGHVS and CDR2 FQNEAQ. Written as DNA, the CDR3 is TGTGCCAGCAGCTTACTTATCACAGATACGCAGTATTTT. Residues: CASSLLITDTQYF.

The V gene is TRBV29-1, the J gene TRBJ2-5, with D unclear. CDR1 and CDR2 from the germline V gene are SQVTM and ANQGSEA. The CDR3 spans 13 residues. The V end was cut by 4 bases, the J end by 5 bases, with 14 bases between. CDR3 sequence (DNA): TGCAGCGTTGTCGACCTAATATACGAGACCCAGTACTTC. It yields the protein CSVVDLIYETQYF.

This rearrangement joins TRBV7-9 to TRBJ2-3, with TRBD2 matching over 11 bases. V lost 2 bases and J lost 4; bases outside the gene matches: 8. Germline assignment: CDR1 SEHNR and CDR2 FQNEAQ (reference sequence). CDR3 length equals 17 residues. The CDR3 DNA sequence: TGTGCCAGCAGCTTATGGGCTAGCGGGGGGAAGGCAGATACGCAGTATTTT. Translation gives CASSLWASGGKADTQYF.

The chain is built from TRBV3-1 (or the pseudogene TRBV3-2) and TRBJ2-7, with D possibly TRBD2 on 6 matching bases. Germline CDR1 and CDR2: LGHDT and YNNKEL (reference sequence). The CDR3 is 15 amino acids. With 4 bases removed from V and 5 bases from J, the gap between germline ends came to 18 bases. The DNA of the CDR3 is TGTGCCAGCAGCCCCTCTCAAGGACTAAGACACGAGCAGTACTTC. Translation gives CASSPSQGLRHEQYF.

J is TRBJ2-7 and V is TRBV30, with D possibly TRBD2 on 5 matching bases. The CDR3 covers 14 residues. The germline gives CDR1 GTSNPN, CDR2 SVGIG (reference sequence). Deletions cut 0 bases from V and 7 bases from J, with 16 bases between. The CDR3 DNA follows: TGTGCCTGGAGTGTATCTCACGCCTCGGGGGAGCAGTACTTC. Translation: CAWSVSHASGEQYF. Based on the CDR3 plus reference TRBV30 and TRBJ2-7, the full variable domain is SQTIHQWPATLVQPVGSPLSLECTVEGTSNPNLYWYRQAAGRGLQLLFYSVGIGQISSEVPQNLSASRPQDRQFILSSKKLLLSDSGFYLCAWSVSHASGEQYFGPGTRLTVT.

This clone was picked up a small number of times. The gene calls are TRBV18 and TRBJ1-1; 7 bases agree with TRBD1. The germline CDR1 and CDR2 sequences are KGHSH and LQKENI. This CDR3 has 15 amino acids. J was trimmed by 0 bases and V by 2 bases; bases with no gene match: 3. CDR3 sequence reads: CASSPTGAMNTEAFF. CDR3 in DNA: TGTGCCAGCTCACCAACAGGGGCTATGAACACTGAAGCTTTCTTT.

V and J are TRBV10-3 and TRBJ2-3, with no clear D. The CDR3 totals 14 residues. Trimming pared 0 bases from V and 6 bases from J, leaving 10 bases between. The germline V gene encodes CDR1 ENHRY and CDR2 SYGVKD. The DNA for the CDR3 is TGTGCCATCAGTGAGTCGGAAGGCCGTGATACGCAGTATTTT. It is translated as CAISESEGRDTQYF.

The chain joins TRBV6-5 to TRBJ1-2; TRBD1 might be the D (6 bases). Germline CDR1 MNHEY, CDR2 SVGAGI. Trimming left V 4 bases short and J 4 bases short, with 10 bases between. CDR3 length equals 13 residues. The CDR3 is CASSLDRAYGYTF. The CDR3 DNA follows: TGTGCCAGCAGTTTGGACAGAGCCTATGGCTACACCTTC.

The chain carries TRBV28 and TRBJ2-3; 11 positions match TRBD2. This CDR3 contains 16 residues. Germline lookup yields CDR1 MDHEN and CDR2 SYDVKM. V lost 6 bases to trimming and J lost 1 base; unmatched junction nucleotides: 6. The CDR3 DNA reads as TGTGCCAGCAGGGTTAGCGGGGGGGAGGGCACAGATACGCAGTATTTT. It codes for CASRVSGGEGTDTQYF.

In its sample, this clone was seen once. The V gene is TRBV6-5, the J gene TRBJ2-3; 8 bases agree with TRBD2. V dropped 7 bases and J dropped 6; count of bases not matched to a gene: 9. In germline, CDR1 is MNHEY, CDR2 SVGAGI. This CDR3 has 14 residues. Here the CDR3 DNA reads TGTGCCAGCATCCCGGGGGGGGAGTATGATACGCAGTATTTT. Translating gives CASIPGGEYDTQYF.

Comments on this clone: The same CDR3 also results from other DNA sequences found in this sample. The chain is built from TRBV5-1 and TRBJ1-1, with a possible D match to TRBD1 (5 bases). Germline V gene sequence: CDR1 SGHRS, CDR2 YFSETQ. The CDR3 totals 14 residues. V was pared by 5 bases and J by 2 bases, with 13 bases between. CDR3 sequence (DNA): TGCGCCAGCAGTAGTCAGGGTGGAAACACTGAAGCTTTCTTT. As protein: CASSSQGGNTEAFF. The full variable domain, in which reference TRBV5-1 and TRBJ1-1 provide the parts outside the CDR3, is KAGVTQTPRYLIKTRGQQVTLSCSPISGHRSVSWYQQTPGQGLQFLFEYFSETQRNKGNFPGRFSGRQFSNSRSEMNVSTLELGDSALYLCASSSQGGNTEAFFGQGTRLTVV.

The count of this clone is one. The chain has TRBV14 and TRBJ1-2; 11 positions match TRBD1. From germline, CDR1 is SGHDN and CDR2 FVKESK. The CDR3 length is 18 residues. V trimming: 4 bases; J trimming: 1 base; junction bases outside the gene matches: 11. CDR3 nucleotides: TGTGCCAGCAGCCTAAGGACAGGGGGCAACCTTTTTAACTATGGCTACACCTTC. This sequence encodes CASSLRTGGNLFNYGYTF.

The chain employs TRBV7-8 and TRBJ1-1; 8 bases line up with TRBD1. Germline V gene data show CDR1 as SGHVS and CDR2 as FQNEAQ. There are 15 residues in the CDR3. V dropped 4 bases and J dropped 5; count of bases not matched to a gene: 9. Written as DNA, the CDR3 is TGTGCCAGCAGCTCAACAGGGGGAAGGAAAACTGAAGCTTTCTTT. This sequence encodes CASSSTGGRKTEAFF.

This clone was counted a single time. This chain connects TRBV10-3 to TRBJ2-5; no firm D call. This CDR3 has 14 residues. The ends were cut back, 2 bases at V and 2 bases at J, with 9 bases in the middle. Germline CDR1 is ENHRY and CDR2 is SYGVKD. Here the CDR3 reads CAISEAGLQETQYF. CDR3 DNA sequence: TGTGCCATCAGTGAGGCAGGTTTACAAGAGACCCAGTACTTC.

This clone was seen a few times. This chain links TRBV4-1 with TRBJ1-1; 7 bases match TRBD1. CDR1 is MGHRA, CDR2 YSYEKL, per germline. CDR3 size: 18 residues. The V gene end was trimmed by 4 bases and the J gene end by 1 base; junction bases not matched to a gene: 15. The CDR3 reads CASSPTGSGPRRNTEAFF. The CDR3 DNA reads TGCGCCAGCAGCCCGACAGGGTCGGGCCCCCGAAGGAACACTGAAGCTTTCTTT.

This chain links TRBV19 with TRBJ1-5, with D perhaps matching TRBD1 (6 bases). CDR3 length equals 16 residues. Germline V gene data show CDR1 as LNHDA and CDR2 as SQIVND (reference sequence). V was shortened by 7 bases and J by 0 bases, with 16 bases between the two germline ends. The CDR3 is CASKNFGQSSNQPQHF. CDR3 sequence (DNA): TGTGCCAGTAAAAATTTTGGACAGAGTAGCAATCAGCCCCAGCATTTT.

The chain has TRBV10-3 and TRBJ2-1; D is possibly TRBD1 (5 bases). Germline loops: CDR1 ENHRY, CDR2 SYGVKD. The CDR3 runs 13 residues. V lost 5 bases and J lost 9, with 14 bases in between. In DNA, the CDR3 is TGTGCCATCAGTTCCGTACAGGTGGGTGAGCAGTTCTTC. This gives the protein CAISSVQVGEQFF.

The chain couples TRBV6-5 to TRBJ1-3; TRBD1 is a possible D gene (5 bases). This CDR3 has 14 amino acids. The V and J ends lost 8 bases and 4 bases respectively, with 15 bases between them. Germline CDR1 reads MNHEY; CDR2 reads SVGAGI. This chain's CDR3 is CASLPGGGGNTIYF. The DNA of the CDR3 is TGTGCCAGCCTCCCTGGGGGAGGCGGAAACACCATATATTTT.

This chain uses TRBV5-1 with TRBJ1-4; a possible D gene is TRBD1 (5 bases). Germline values: CDR1 SGHRS, CDR2 YFSETQ. V gave up 1 base and J gave up 0 bases, with 19 bases separating them. The CDR3 extends over 19 amino acids. The CDR3 region is CASSLLPPLGVTTNEKLFF. CDR3 nucleotide sequence: TGCGCCAGCAGCTTGTTACCACCCTTGGGGGTCACAACTAATGAAAAACTGTTTTTT.

J is TRBJ1-1 and V is TRBV5-1, with 10 bases aligning to TRBD1. Germline CDR1 reads SGHRS; CDR2 reads YFSETQ. The CDR3 has 14 amino acids. The V gene end was trimmed by 4 bases and the J gene end by 7 bases; junction bases not matched to a gene: 7. The CDR3 DNA follows: TGCGCCAGCAGCCCTCGGACAGGGGGGGATGAAGCTTTCTTT. Translating it yields CASSPRTGGDEAFF.

The chain carries TRBV9 and TRBJ2-7; D unclear. The CDR3 extends over 13 amino acids. Germline V gives CDR1 SGDLS, CDR2 YYNGEE. The V end was cut by 0 bases, the J end by 2 bases, with 6 bases between. CDR3 bases: TGTGCCAGCAGCGTAGATGGGGCCTACGAGCAGTACTTC. Encoded protein: CASSVDGAYEQYF.

The chain recombines TRBV2 with TRBJ2-7; perhaps TRBD1 as D (5 bases). Germline loops: CDR1 SNHLY, CDR2 FYNNEI. The V end lost 2 bases, the J end lost 6 bases, and 11 bases lay between the germline ends. This CDR3 contains 13 residues. CDR3 nucleotide sequence: TGTGCCAGCAGTGAAAGGGGCTCCGGCGAGCAGTACTTC. This codes for CASSERGSGEQYF.

The V gene is TRBV25-1, the J gene TRBJ1-3; D is unclear. CDR1 and CDR2 (germline): MGHDK, SYGVNS. Trimming took 4 bases from V and 2 from J, leaving 6 bases between them. CDR3 length: 13 residues. CDR3 in DNA: TGTGCCAGCAGTGTAAATCCTGGAAACACCATATATTTT. Translating it yields CASSVNPGNTIYF.

The V and J genes are TRBV27 and TRBJ1-2, with TRBD1 matching over 8 bases. The V segment lost 1 base and the J segment 8 bases; nucleotides outside the gene matches: 6. The germline CDR1 and CDR2 sequences are MNHEY and SMNVEV (reference sequence). This CDR3 region has 14 residues. This chain's CDR3 is CASSLYGQGKGYTF. The CDR3 region has the DNA TGTGCCAGCAGTTTATATGGACAGGGAAAGGGCTACACCTTC.

The rearrangement joins TRBV4-2 to TRBJ1-1; 10 bases match TRBD1. V was pared by 4 bases and J by 4 bases, with 6 bases of the junction left unmatched. CDR1 and CDR2 (germline): LGHNA, YNFKEQ. The CDR3 covers 15 residues. DNA for the CDR3: TGTGCCAGCAGCCTAATGGACAGGGGGAGCACTGAAGCTTTCTTT. Translation gives CASSLMDRGSTEAFF.

The V gene is TRBV7-9, the J gene TRBJ1-2; 10 nucleotides agree with TRBD1. The V gene's germline CDR1 is SEHNR and CDR2 FQNEAQ (reference sequence). The V gene end was trimmed by 5 bases and the J gene end by 5 bases; junction bases not matched to a gene: 5. The CDR3 sequence is 14 residues long. CDR3 nucleotide sequence: TGTGCCAGCAGCCGGGACAGGGGAGGATATGGCTACACCTTC. Translating it yields CASSRDRGGYGYTF.

The V and J genes are TRBV18 and TRBJ2-7, with TRBD2 identical over 12 bases. Germline CDR1 and CDR2: KGHSH and LQKENI. The CDR3 has 17 residues. Losses at the gene ends were 1 base for V and 2 bases for J; bases not matched to a gene: 6. The CDR3 sequence is CASSPLTLAGGAYEQYF. Written as DNA, the CDR3 is TGTGCCAGCTCACCACTAACACTAGCGGGGGGCGCCTACGAGCAGTACTTC.

The chain links TRBV6-2 or TRBV6-3 to TRBJ2-1, with 7 bases lining up with TRBD1. The CDR3 is made up of 14 amino acids. In germline, CDR1 is MNHEY, CDR2 SVGEGT. V dropped 3 bases and J dropped 2; count of bases not matched to a gene: 1. CDR3 coding DNA: TGTGCCAGCAGTTATGGGACAGCCTACAATGAGCAGTTCTTC. Its translation is CASSYGTAYNEQFF.

CDR3 coding DNA: TGCGCCAGCAGCCAAGATCGTGGGCCTTTTGAAGCTTTCTTT. Translation gives CASSQDRGPFEAFF. The chain employs TRBV4-3 and TRBJ1-1; no definite D call. The CDR3 consists of 14 residues. Germline CDR1 and CDR2: LGHNA and YSLEER. V lost 0 bases and J lost 7, with 12 bases in between.